The 31 T cell receptor beta chains given below trace back to one sample, sequenced in a study of glioma-infiltrating T cells. Amplification of TCR alpha and beta CDR3 regions from RNA used iRepertoire nested multiplex PCR. TCRdb recomputed calls from the multiplex PCR reads with MiXCR, one row per CDR3 protein. The repertoire includes about 94,000 distinct CDR3 sequences, around a quarter of them detected once, and approximately 6.7% sits in the top ten. The sequencing input was glioma tissue, nonneoplastic brain tissue, or PBMCs (not recorded which). The source of these receptors is a human donor with low-grade glioma or glioblastoma, undergoing nonglioma brain surgery, or in good health (not recorded which).

In this sample, this clonotype turned up many times. The CDR3 coding sequence is TGCAGTGCTAGAGAGGCCTTAGGACGGTACAATGAGCAGTTCTTC. Its protein is CSAREALGRYNEQFF. This rearrangement joins TRBV20-1 to TRBJ2-1, with unresolved D. CDR3 length: 15 amino acids. V shed 0 bases and J shed 4 bases, with 13 bases lying between them. CDR1 and CDR2 (germline): DFQATT, SNEGSKA (reference sequence).

In this sample, this clonotype turned up many times. The V call is TRBV7-6, the J call TRBJ1-6, with 9 nucleotides matching TRBD1. The CDR3 covers 16 residues. Germline V gene data show CDR1 as SGHVS and CDR2 as FNYEAQ. V gave up 6 bases and J gave up 10 bases; unmatched junction bases: 13. CDR3: CASSFTRDRVGSPLHF. The CDR3 DNA sequence: TGTGCCAGCAGTTTTACCCGGGACAGGGTTGGATCACCCCTCCACTTT. Complete variable domain (other parts from reference TRBV7-6 and TRBJ1-6): GAGVSQSPRYKVTKRGQDVALRCDPISGHVSLYWYRQALGQGPEFLTYFNYEAQQDKSGLPNDRFSAERPEGSISTLTIQRTEQRDSAMYRCASSFTRDRVGSPLHFGNGTRLTVT.

This clonotype was detected many times. The chain recombines TRBV19 with TRBJ2-1; D remains unclear. The CDR3 runs to 15 residues. Germline V gene sequence: CDR1 LNHDA, CDR2 SQIVND (reference sequence). The V and J ends lost 6 bases and 3 bases respectively, with 15 bases between them. CDR3 loop: CASSTSVADYNEQFF. In DNA form, the CDR3 reads TGTGCCAGTAGCACCTCGGTGGCGGACTACAATGAGCAGTTCTTC.

The table lists this clonotype with a few counts. The rearrangement links TRBV7-2 to TRBJ2-5; no clear D. Germline lookup yields CDR1 SGHTA and CDR2 FQGNSA. The ends were cut back, 2 bases at V and 2 bases at J, with 15 bases in the middle. This CDR3 is 16 amino acids long. The CDR3 DNA follows: TGTGCCAGCAGCTTAATCCCTGGCGCAACACAAGAGACCCAGTACTTC. Protein: CASSLIPGATQETQYF.

This clonotype showed up just a few times. The chain combines TRBV7-8 with TRBJ2-3; 8 bases align to TRBD2. V lost 5 bases and J lost 2; bases outside the gene matches: 24. This CDR3 is built from 21 residues. The germline V gene has CDR1 SGHVS and CDR2 FQNEAQ. The CDR3 loop is CASSPRLRGLAGGSFTDTQYF. The DNA for the CDR3 is TGTGCCAGCAGCCCAAGACTCCGGGGGCTAGCGGGCGGTTCCTTCACAGATACGCAGTATTTT. The whole variable domain, remainder taken from reference TRBV7-8 and TRBJ2-3, is GAGVSQSPRYKVAKRGQDVALRCDPISGHVSLFWYQQALGQGPEFLTYFQNEAQLDKSGLPSDRFFAERPEGSVSTLKIQRTQQEDSAVYLCASSPRLRGLAGGSFTDTQYFGPGTRLTVL.

Worth noting for this clonotype: This may be a read error: a much more frequent sequence differs by one nucleotide. The chain couples TRBV6-1 to TRBJ2-7, with a weak D call TRBD1 (6 bases). CDR1 and CDR2 (germline): MNHNS, SASEGT. Trimming removed 2 bases at V and 9 bases at J, with 26 bases between. The CDR3 is 17 residues long. The CDR3 region has the DNA TGTGCCAGCAGTGAACAAGGGGGAAGCTGGGGGAATGGCGCGCAGTACTTC. Amino acid sequence: CASSEQGGSWGNGAQYF.

The sample holds many counts of this clonotype. As DNA, the CDR3 is TGCAGTGCTAGCAAGGGACTCTTAGGGTACGAGCAGTACTTC. Its protein is CSASKGLLGYEQYF. The gene calls are TRBV20-1 and TRBJ2-7; D possibly corresponds to TRBD2 (6 bases). Germline V gene sequence: CDR1 DFQATT, CDR2 SNEGSKA (reference sequence). CDR3 length: 14 residues. V dropped 3 bases and J dropped 4 bases, with 16 bases sitting between them.

By sample fraction, this clonotype is medium-sized. This chain uses TRBV20-1 with TRBJ2-7; 8 nucleotides line up with TRBD2. This CDR3 has 14 residues. The junction had 7 bases not matched to a gene; V was cut back by 4 bases and J by 2 bases. CDR1 and CDR2 from the germline V gene are DFQATT and SNEGSKA (reference sequence). CDR3 DNA sequence: TGCAGTGCTACCTATACTAGCGGAACCTACGAGCAGTACTTC. It yields the protein CSATYTSGTYEQYF.

In this sample, this clonotype turned up many times. V usage is TRBV6-2 or TRBV6-3 and J usage is TRBJ2-3, with 9 bases matching TRBD2. This CDR3 is 16 amino acids long. Trimming cost V 6 bases and J 2 bases; bases outside gene matches: 9. The V gene's germline CDR1 is MNHEY and CDR2 SVGEGT. CDR3 residues: CASSPHSGGDTDTQYF. CDR3 sequence (DNA): TGTGCCAGCAGCCCTCATAGCGGGGGTGACACAGATACGCAGTATTTT.

Concerning this clonotype itself: A read error may account for a junction end that differs from germline. The chain carries TRBV5-5 and TRBJ1-4; no reliable D call. CDR1 and CDR2 (germline): SGHKS, YYEKEE (reference sequence). CDR3 size: 16 residues. DNA for the CDR3: TGTGCCAGCAGCTTGGCCGAAGGGCCGAGGAATGAAGAACTGTTTTTT. Amino acid sequence: CASSLAEGPRNEELFF.

This clonotype has a count of ten or more. The chain is built from TRBV4-1 and TRBJ1-1; the D gene is possibly TRBD1 (6 bases). CDR1 MGHRA and CDR2 YSYEKL come from the germline V gene. The ends were cut back, 0 bases at V and 12 bases at J, with 17 bases in the middle. The CDR3 extends over 14 amino acids. Written as DNA, the CDR3 is TGCGCCAGCAGCCAAGATGGCGGACAGCGTAATCCTTTCTTT. As protein: CASSQDGGQRNPFF.

With regard to this clonotype: The germline gene is not matched at one end of the junction; a read error may be the cause. The chain combines TRBV2 with TRBJ1-5; 7 bases map to TRBD1. The CDR3 contains 14 residues. Germline-derived CDR1 and CDR2 are SNHLY and FYNNEI. The CDR3 nucleotides read TGTGCCAGCAGCACAGGGGATGGCGATCAGCCCCAACATTTT. Translation gives CASSTGDGDQPQHF.

This clonotype was recorded at least ten times. The chain is built from TRBV10-3 and TRBJ2-3; D gene ambiguous. The germline CDR1 and CDR2 sequences are ENHRY and SYGVKD. This CDR3 contains 16 residues. V lost 6 bases and J lost 1, with 17 bases in between. CDR3 DNA: TGTGCCATCAGGGCTGGGCCCGGTGGAGGCACAGATACGCAGTATTTT. Amino acids: CAIRAGPGGGTDTQYF.

This clonotype was recorded at least ten times. The rearrangement links TRBV27 to TRBJ2-3; 10 bases map to TRBD2. The CDR3 is 17 amino acids. Looked up from germline, CDR1 is MNHEY and CDR2 is SMNVEV (reference sequence). The V segment lost 7 bases and the J segment 6 bases; nucleotides outside the gene matches: 16. CDR3: CASNPGRSSGSRDTQYF. In DNA form, the CDR3 reads TGTGCCAGCAACCCAGGCCGGTCTAGCGGGAGTAGGGATACGCAGTATTTT.

In its sample, this clonotype was seen a few times. J is TRBJ1-1 and V is TRBV11-3; D not certain. Germline CDR1 SGHNT, CDR2 YENEEA. V lost 0 bases to trimming and J lost 3 bases, with 11 bases between them. This CDR3 is built from 15 residues. For the CDR3, the DNA is TGTGCCAGCAGCTTAGAAATTTGGATTTACACTGAAGCTTTCTTT. It codes for CASSLEIWIYTEAFF.

The rearrangement uses TRBV18 and TRBJ2-7; no firm D call. This CDR3 has 13 amino acids. V dropped 0 bases and J dropped 6 bases, with 9 bases sitting between them. The germline CDR1 and CDR2 sequences are KGHSH and LQKENI. As DNA, the CDR3 is TGTGCCAGCTCACCACCGACCTCCACCGAGCAGTACTTC. Its translation: CASSPPTSTEQYF.

The chain is built from TRBV5-1 and TRBJ1-2; no clear D. Trimming pared 4 bases from V and 8 bases from J, leaving 18 bases between. CDR1 and CDR2 (germline): SGHRS, YFSETQ. The CDR3 runs 14 residues. CDR3 in DNA: TGCGCCAGCAGCCCTACCTACGCGGGATCAGGCTACACCTTC. Translating it yields CASSPTYAGSGYTF.

This clonotype has ten or more counts. The CDR3 nucleotides are TGTGCCAGCAGCTTAGCGCTTAACGACAATGAGCAGTTCTTC. Its protein product is CASSLALNDNEQFF. The rearrangement joins TRBV7-2 to TRBJ2-1; D not resolved. Per germline, CDR1 SGHTA and CDR2 FQGNSA. This CDR3 region has 14 residues. Trimming cost V 0 bases and J 5 bases, with 8 bases left between them.

In its sample, this clonotype was seen many times. This chain links TRBV6-1 with TRBJ2-7, with a tentative D call TRBD2 (5 bases). The V and J ends lost 6 bases and 6 bases respectively, with 12 bases between them. The CDR3 has 12 amino acids. The germline gives CDR1 MNHNS, CDR2 SASEGT. CDR3 coding DNA: TGTGCCAGCAGCCGAGAGAGGGCCGAGCAGTACTTC. Translated, it gives CASSRERAEQYF.

This clonotype was seen a handful of times. The V gene is TRBV7-9, the J gene TRBJ1-4; D ambiguous. Per the germline V gene, CDR1 is SEHNR and CDR2 is FQNEAQ (reference sequence). The V gene lost 1 base and the J gene lost 3 bases, with 6 bases spanning the gap. This CDR3 contains 14 residues. CDR3 in amino acids: CASSLGSANEKLFF. The CDR3 DNA follows: TGTGCCAGCAGCTTAGGGTCAGCTAATGAAAAACTGTTTTTT.

This clonotype showed up many times. The chain carries TRBV20-1 and TRBJ1-5, with TRBD1 identical over 7 bases. Germline lookup yields CDR1 DFQATT and CDR2 SNEGSKA (reference sequence). CDR3 size: 16 residues. V lost 6 bases and J lost 0; bases outside the gene matches: 11. The CDR3 nucleotides are TGCAGTGCAAGAATCGGGACAGCTTATAGCAATCAGCCCCAGCATTTT. Protein product: CSARIGTAYSNQPQHF.

This clonotype was observed many times. The gene calls are TRBV19 and TRBJ1-5; D gene uncertain. With 3 bases removed from V and 4 bases from J, the gap between germline ends came to 13 bases. The CDR3 has 15 amino acids. Germline lookup yields CDR1 LNHDA and CDR2 SQIVND (reference sequence). Written as DNA, the CDR3 is TGTGCCAGTAGTATTCAGGAACCGATTAATCAGCCCCAGCATTTT. It translates to CASSIQEPINQPQHF.

The table lists this clonotype with many counts. The chain couples TRBV7-2 to TRBJ2-5, with 8 nucleotides matching TRBD1. CDR1 is SGHTA and CDR2 is FQGNSA in the germline V gene. The CDR3 extends over 13 amino acids. The J segment lost 4 bases and the V segment lost 5 bases, leaving 3 bases of the junction unmatched. The CDR3, as DNA: TGTGCCAGCAGCAAGGACAGGGTAGAGACCCAGTACTTC. This encodes CASSKDRVETQYF.

This clonotype was counted between two and nine times. In nucleotides, the CDR3 is TGCGCCAGCAGCTTACAGGGGGCCGGGGAGCTGTTTTTT. As protein: CASSLQGAGELFF. V and J are TRBV5-1 and TRBJ2-2; 8 bases line up with TRBD1. The CDR3 has 13 amino acids. The trim removed 2 bases at V and 6 bases at J, leaving 0 bases unmatched. Germline loops: CDR1 SGHRS, CDR2 YFSETQ. Full variable domain (remainder filled in from reference TRBV5-1 and TRBJ2-2): KAGVTQTPRYLIKTRGQQVTLSCSPISGHRSVSWYQQTPGQGLQFLFEYFSETQRNKGNFPGRFSGRQFSNSRSEMNVSTLELGDSALYLCASSLQGAGELFFGEGSRLTVL.

The rearrangement joins TRBV20-1 to TRBJ1-1, with D perhaps matching TRBD1 (6 bases). The ends were cut back, 1 base at V and 4 bases at J, with 10 bases in the middle. CDR1 and CDR2 (germline): DFQATT, SNEGSKA (reference sequence). The CDR3 is made up of 13 amino acids. This chain's CDR3 is CSARGAGATEAFF. For the CDR3, the DNA is TGCAGTGCTAGAGGGGCAGGGGCCACTGAAGCTTTCTTT.

The count of this clonotype is one. A much larger clone sits a single nucleotide away, making a read error possible. The chain combines TRBV2 with TRBJ2-5, with D perhaps TRBD1 (6 bases). Germline V gene data show CDR1 as SNHLY and CDR2 as FYNNEI. This CDR3 is built from 14 residues. The V end was cut by 3 bases, the J end by 4 bases, with 12 bases between. Here the CDR3 reads CASSEEMTGETQYF. CDR3 DNA: TGTGCCAGCAGTGAGGAGATGACAGGAGAGACCCAGTACTTC.

This sequence joins TRBV6-2 or TRBV6-3 and TRBJ1-5; TRBD1 matches at 9 bases. Per germline, CDR1 MNHEY and CDR2 SVGEGT. The CDR3 length is 13 residues. Unmatched junction bases numbered 3, after V lost 7 bases and J lost 5 bases. CDR3 nucleotide sequence: TGTGCCAGCACAGGGACAGGGCATCAGCCCCAGCATTTT. As protein: CASTGTGHQPQHF.

The chain combines TRBV5-1 with TRBJ2-5; TRBD1 agrees at 9 bases. V trimming: 0 bases; J trimming: 4 bases; junction bases outside the gene matches: 7. The CDR3 has 16 amino acids. The germline CDR1 and CDR2 sequences are SGHRS and YFSETQ. This chain's CDR3 is CASSLDSGQGRETQYF. The CDR3 region has the DNA TGCGCCAGCAGCTTGGATTCTGGACAGGGGAGAGAGACCCAGTACTTC. Drawing the rest from reference TRBV5-1 and TRBJ2-5, the complete variable domain is KAGVTQTPRYLIKTRGQQVTLSCSPISGHRSVSWYQQTPGQGLQFLFEYFSETQRNKGNFPGRFSGRQFSNSRSEMNVSTLELGDSALYLCASSLDSGQGRETQYFGPGTRLLVL.

This chain links TRBV5-1 with TRBJ1-1; TRBD1 might be the D (5 bases). The CDR3 extends over 14 amino acids. V lost 0 bases and J 3 bases, leaving 9 bases between the germline ends. In germline, CDR1 is SGHRS, CDR2 YFSETQ. The CDR3 region has the DNA TGCGCCAGCAGCTTGGGGGGCGAGGACACTGAAGCTTTCTTT. Its protein is CASSLGGEDTEAFF.

Many counts were recorded for this clonotype. This chain uses TRBV6-1 with TRBJ1-1, with 7 bases aligning to TRBD1. J was trimmed by 5 bases and V by 7 bases; bases with no gene match: 19. From germline, CDR1 is MNHNS and CDR2 SASEGT. There are 17 residues in the CDR3. The CDR3 loop reads CASTSYRGVRGSTEAFF. The CDR3 DNA sequence: TGTGCCAGCACCTCTTACAGGGGAGTTCGGGGTTCGACTGAAGCTTTCTTT.

J is TRBJ2-1 and V is TRBV3-1, with 7 bases that match TRBD2. Germline trimming cut 1 base from V and 6 bases from J; bases unmatched to any gene: 6. The CDR3 runs to 15 residues. Germline V gives CDR1 LGHDT, CDR2 YNNKEL (reference sequence). CDR3 amino acids: CASSQVTGGGNEQFF. The DNA of the CDR3 is TGTGCCAGCAGCCAAGTTACGGGCGGGGGCAATGAGCAGTTCTTC.